This T cell receptor (beta chain) was recorded in a study of regulatory dendritic cells for organ transplantation. Study findings and constraints: Memory T cells were less diverse than naive, with memory CD8+ most oligoclonal.

A remark on this clone: The antigen remains undetermined.

The assay was immunoSEQ multiplex PCR, and TCRdb's table has in-frame clones only and misses some. The sample gives 30,000 or so clones, roughly 84% of which show up once; less than 0.5% is in the top ten. Germline V gives CDR1 SGHNT, CDR2 YYREEE (reference sequence). V was shortened by 4 bases and J by 8 bases, with 19 bases between the two germline ends. This CDR3 has 15 residues. The sequence was obtained from a human donor in good health. The rearrangement uses TRBV5-4 and TRBJ2-1, with D possibly matching TRBD2 (6 bases). Sequenced input: naive CD8+ T cells from blood. Subset of the sample: CD45RA+ naive T cells. The CDR3: CASSTGVRVGDEQFF. DNA of the CDR3: TGTGCCAGCAGCACGGGAGTAAGGGTAGGCGATGAGCAGTTCTTC.